This T cell receptor (beta chain) was recorded in a study of blood T cells in healthy people across ages. Study-wide results and caveats: Higher diversity and more naive CD4+ cells were features of long-lived donors, compared to aged donors. Estimates of total diversity, which came from one million sequenced T cells, were considered to be underestimates. Getting older went along with TCR beta diversity per million T cells dropping roughly linearly.

A second roughly 6 to 12 cycle PCR used barcoded and J-beta primers. TCRdb passed the 5' RACE reads through MiXCR, listing each CDR3 protein once. The top ten hold approximately 40% of the sample, which has about 750,000 distinct CDR3 sequences, approximately 53% seen once. Notes on this clonotype: The antigen remains unidentified.

The CDR3 runs to 16 residues. CDR1 is MNHEY and CDR2 is SVGAGI in the germline V gene. Every donor contributed approximately 10 milliliters of peripheral blood by blood draw. The gene calls are TRBV6-5 and TRBJ2-4, with 8 nucleotides matching TRBD2. The assigned J gene may be wrong: the sequence end matches TRBJ2-7 better. This TCR was sampled from a man older than 75 in good health. The sequenced material came from blood. The DNA of the CDR3 is TGTGCCAGCAGTTACTCTGGCGGGAGGTCGACCTACGAGCAGTACTTC. Amino acid sequence: CASSYSGGRSTYEQYF.